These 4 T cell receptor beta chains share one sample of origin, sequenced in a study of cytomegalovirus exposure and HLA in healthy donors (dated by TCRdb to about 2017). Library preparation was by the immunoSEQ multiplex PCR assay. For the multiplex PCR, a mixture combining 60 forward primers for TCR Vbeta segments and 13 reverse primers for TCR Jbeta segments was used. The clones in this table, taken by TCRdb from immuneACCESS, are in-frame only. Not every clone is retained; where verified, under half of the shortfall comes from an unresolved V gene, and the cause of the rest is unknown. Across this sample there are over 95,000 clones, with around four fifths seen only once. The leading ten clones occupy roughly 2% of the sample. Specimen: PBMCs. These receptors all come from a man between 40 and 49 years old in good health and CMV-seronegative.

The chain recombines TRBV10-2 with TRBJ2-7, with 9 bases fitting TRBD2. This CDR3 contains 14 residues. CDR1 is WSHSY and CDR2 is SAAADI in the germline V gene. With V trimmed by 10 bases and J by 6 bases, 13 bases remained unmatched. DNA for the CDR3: TGCGCCACCAGCTCGGGGCGGGGGGGCCGCGAGCAGTACTTC. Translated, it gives CATSSGRGGREQYF.

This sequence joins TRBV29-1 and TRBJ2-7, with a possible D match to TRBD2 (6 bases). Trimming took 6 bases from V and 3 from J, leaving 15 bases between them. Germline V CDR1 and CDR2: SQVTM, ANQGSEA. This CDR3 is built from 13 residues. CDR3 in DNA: TGCAGCGTGGCCGGGACGGGGGACTACGAGCAGTACTTC. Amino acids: CSVAGTGDYEQYF.

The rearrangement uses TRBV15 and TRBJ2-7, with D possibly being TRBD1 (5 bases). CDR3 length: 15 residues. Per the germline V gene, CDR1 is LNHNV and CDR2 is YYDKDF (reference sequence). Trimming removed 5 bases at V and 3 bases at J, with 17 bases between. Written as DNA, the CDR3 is TGTGCCACCAGCGGAGCCCTAGGGGTTCGCTACGAGCAGTACTTC. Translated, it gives CATSGALGVRYEQYF.

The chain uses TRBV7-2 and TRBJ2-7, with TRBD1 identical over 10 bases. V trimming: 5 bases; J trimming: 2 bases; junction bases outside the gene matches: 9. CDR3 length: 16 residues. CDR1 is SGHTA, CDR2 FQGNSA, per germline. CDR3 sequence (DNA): TGTGCCAGCAGCCCAGCTTTAGGGACAGGGGCCTACGAGCAGTACTTC. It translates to CASSPALGTGAYEQYF.